This T cell receptor beta chain appears in the sequencing data of a study of cytomegalovirus exposure and HLA in healthy donors. Trimming left V 1 base short and J 1 base short, with 13 bases between. CDR3 size: 16 residues. From germline, CDR1 is KGHSH and CDR2 LQKENI. The primer mix had 60 Vbeta and 13 Jbeta primers. Libraries were prepared by immunoSEQ multiplex PCR; TCRdb keeps only in-frame clonotypes and omits some of them. The sample contains about 77,000 clones, around 82% of which appear only once. Only one count was recorded for this clone. This sequence originates from a man aged 40-49 years in good health and CMV-seronegative. Specimen: PBMCs. This chain links TRBV18 with TRBJ2-5, with TRBD1 as a possible D gene (6 bases). The CDR3 region is CASSPRDRHSQETQYF. DNA of the CDR3: TGTGCCAGCTCACCACGAGACAGGCACTCCCAAGAGACCCAGTACTTC.